The 5 T cell receptor beta chains below were found in one sample sequenced in a study of regulatory T cells in long-lasting Graves disease. Time point defined: newly diagnosed GD, antithyroid drugs for less than 3 months. Making the TCR library involved RNA that had been extracted from PBMCs. In building TCR beta libraries, iRepertoire HTBI primers were used together with Arm-PCR of CDR3 regions. From the multiplex PCR reads, TCRdb called clonotypes with MiXCR, one entry per CDR3 protein. This table has hundreds of thousands of distinct CDR3 sequences, under 20% appearing once. The sample was also linked to a second study, of T cells in Graves' hyperthyroidism and ophthalmopathy.

The source was peripheral blood mononuclear cells (PBMCs), collected at new diagnosis, from a patient treated with antithyroid drugs. The receptors derive from a woman younger than 45 with Graves disease.

The V gene is TRBV30, the J gene TRBJ1-5, with a weak D call TRBD1 (6 bases). CDR1 is GTSNPN, CDR2 SVGIG, per germline (reference sequence). V was shortened by 8 bases and J by 6 bases, with 17 bases between the two germline ends. The CDR3 has 13 residues. The CDR3 region has the DNA TGTGCCGGGGGCTGGGTTGACGGTCAGCCCCAGCATTTT. Protein product: CAGGWVDGQPQHF.

The chain is built from TRBV5-1 and TRBJ1-2; 7 bases agree with TRBD1. The CDR3 runs 14 residues. The V segment lost 6 bases and the J segment 4 bases; nucleotides outside the gene matches: 9. Germline V gene lookup returns CDR1 SGHRS and CDR2 YFSETQ. In nucleotides, the CDR3 is TGCGCCAGCAACTATGGACAGGACAGCTATGGCTACACCTTC. Its translation: CASNYGQDSYGYTF.

This clonotype was recorded many times. The junction departs from germline at one end; a sequencing error may be responsible. This chain uses TRBV28 with TRBJ2-3; a weak D match, TRBD1 (5 bases). The CDR3 is 12 amino acids. Germline CDR1 MDHEN, CDR2 SYDVKM. The DNA for the CDR3 is TGTGCCAGCAGTCAGGTTGTTGGACACCCAAATTTT. Protein: CASSQVVGHPNF.

This clonotype came up many times. The chain links TRBV7-2 to TRBJ2-3, with TRBD2 identical over 8 bases. Germline V CDR1 and CDR2: SGHTA, FQGNSA. Losses at the gene ends were 6 bases for V and 2 bases for J; bases not matched to a gene: 10. CDR3 size: 16 residues. CDR3 coding DNA: TGTGCCAGCAGTCCGACGCTTAGCGGGAACACAGATACGCAGTATTTT. Translating it yields CASSPTLSGNTDTQYF.

A few counts support this clonotype. The chain carries TRBV7-6 and TRBJ2-1; 11 nucleotides line up with TRBD1. The CDR3 loop spans 15 amino acids. Per germline, CDR1 SGHVS and CDR2 FNYEAQ. J was trimmed by 7 bases and V by 4 bases; bases with no gene match: 6. The CDR3 sequence is CASSSGQGGRNEQFF. The CDR3 DNA sequence: TGTGCCAGCAGCTCGGGACAGGGGGGGAGGAATGAGCAGTTCTTC.